This T cell receptor beta chain emerged from a study of beta chain features in type 1 diabetes. Study observations and caveats: Moderate but significant shortening of TCRB CDR3s was recorded in all four CD4+ subsets from Type 1 diabetes patients.

Heparinised blood was drawn once per donor, averaging around 120 mL. Cells sorted by CD45RO/CCR7/CD25/CD127/CD95/CD27 comprised CD4+ naive, central memory, regulatory and stem cell-like memory cells. Each of the sorted populations had a purity greater than 98%. Isolated RNA was reverse transcribed in full, so expressed TCRB transcripts were sequenced. TCRdb's copy holds only in-frame clones and misses some; the assay was immunoSEQ multiplex PCR. The data hold tens of thousands of clones, with 50% to 75% observed a single time. This clone turned up a few times. What it recognizes is unknown. The germline CDR1 and CDR2 sequences are SQVTM and ANQGSEA. The CDR3 is made up of 13 amino acids. Trimming stripped 1 base from V and 0 bases from J, with 4 bases between.

The chain joins TRBV29-1 to TRBJ2-1; D is unresolved. Sample: stem cell memory CD4+ T cells from blood. The receptor was isolated from a woman aged 25 to 39 with type 1 diabetes. The CDR3 loop is CSVEASSYNEQFF. In DNA, the CDR3 is TGCAGCGTTGAAGCGAGCTCCTACAATGAGCAGTTCTTC.